A selection of T cell receptor beta chains follows, all from one sample in a study of human T cells and chemical hapten exposure. TCRdb ran MiXCR on the RACE reads and lists one entry per CDR3 protein. Of fewer than 100,000 distinct CDR3 sequences in the sample, over 9.5% were seen once. Sequenced material: whole blood, taken in connection with sensitization to the hapten diphenylcyclopropenone (DPC). Every receptor here comes from a woman aged 60-75 years with alopecia areata. Some clones in this sample may be carry-over from other donors' samples. Each CDR3 is given with its conserved first and last residue. The D gene is left open where the match is weak. Some rows have no size entry. The others give once, few or many, or a class for an expanded clone.

J gene: TRBJ1-2
D gene: -
V gene: TRBV7-9
clone size: many
CDR3 DNA: TGTGCCAGCTCCTACTCAACTGTCCAGGATGGCTACACCTTC
CDR3 protein: CASSYSTVQDGYTF

J gene: TRBJ2-5
D gene: -
V gene: TRBV3-1
clone size: many
CDR3 DNA: TGTGCCAGCAGCCAATCTGGGGGAATACAAGAGACCCAGTACTTC
CDR3 protein: CASSQSGGIQETQYF

J gene: TRBJ2-7
D gene: -
V gene: TRBV20-1
clone size: many
CDR3 DNA: TGCAGTGCTAGAAGGAGGGGGGGCTCCTACGAGCAGTACTTC
CDR3 protein: CSARRRGGSYEQYF

J gene: TRBJ2-2
D gene: -
V gene: TRBV5-1
clone size: few
CDR3 DNA: TGCGCCAGCAGCTTGGAGGTGGCGGGGACCGGGGAGCTGTTTTTT
CDR3 protein: CASSLEVAGTGELFF

J gene: TRBJ2-5
D gene: TRBD1
V gene: TRBV18
clone size: many
CDR3 DNA: TGTGCCAGCTCACCAGCGACAGGGGGCGTAGAGACCCAGTACTTC
CDR3 protein: CASSPATGGVETQYF

J gene: TRBJ1-4
D gene: TRBD1
V gene: TRBV20-1
clone size: -
CDR3 DNA: TGCAGTGCTCTACCGGGACAGGGGAGTGAAAAACTGTTTTTT
CDR3 protein: CSALPGQGSEKLFF

J gene: TRBJ1-5
D gene: -
V gene: TRBV28
clone size: -
CDR3 DNA: TGTGCCAGCAGTTCCCCGAATCAGCCCCAGCATTTT
CDR3 protein: CASSSPNQPQHF

J gene: TRBJ2-5
D gene: -
V gene: TRBV20-1
clone size: -
CDR3 DNA: TGCAGTGCCGCTTCGAGCCAAAGTGGTGAGACCCAGTACTTC
CDR3 protein: CSAASSQSGETQYF

J gene: TRBJ2-3
D gene: TRBD2
V gene: TRBV12-3/TRBV12-4
clone size: few
CDR3 DNA: TGTGCCAGCAGTTTTGACGGGGGGGCGAATACGCAGTATTTT
CDR3 protein: CASSFDGGANTQYF

J gene: TRBJ2-5
D gene: -
V gene: TRBV6-1
clone size: -
CDR3 DNA: TGTGCCAGCGGCTTAGGACTACAACAAGAGACCCAGTACTTC
CDR3 protein: CASGLGLQQETQYF

J gene: TRBJ1-1
D gene: -
V gene: TRBV10-2
clone size: many
CDR3 DNA: TGCGCCAGCGGACACGGGAACACTGAAGCTTTCTTT
CDR3 protein: CASGHGNTEAFF

J gene: TRBJ2-1
D gene: TRBD2
V gene: TRBV7-6
clone size: few
CDR3 DNA: TGTGCCAGCAGCCTATATACAGGGACTAGCGGGGGAATTGAGCAGTTCTTC
CDR3 protein: CASSLYTGTSGGIEQFF

J gene: TRBJ2-7
D gene: -
V gene: TRBV29-1
clone size: many
CDR3 DNA: TGCAGCGTTGAAGGGGTTTCCTACGAGCAGTACTTC
CDR3 protein: CSVEGVSYEQYF

J gene: TRBJ2-5
D gene: -
V gene: TRBV5-5
clone size: many
CDR3 DNA: TGTGCCAGCAGCTTGAGCGGTTTCCAAGAGACCCAGTACTTC
CDR3 protein: CASSLSGFQETQYF

J gene: TRBJ2-5
D gene: -
V gene: TRBV2
clone size: -
CDR3 DNA: TGTGCCAGCAGTGAATGGGCCCAAGAGACCCAGTACTTC
CDR3 protein: CASSEWAQETQYF

J gene: TRBJ2-1
D gene: TRBD2
V gene: TRBV20-1
clone size: -
CDR3 DNA: TGCAGTGCCCTAACCACTAGCGGGGGGCTCTATGAGCAGTTCTTC
CDR3 protein: CSALTTSGGLYEQFF

J gene: TRBJ2-7
D gene: -
V gene: TRBV29-1
clone size: few
CDR3 DNA: TGCAGCGTTGGGCCCTGGCGCGGGCTCACCGACGAGCAGTACTTC
CDR3 protein: CSVGPWRGLTDEQYF